The 7 T cell receptor beta chains below all came from one sample that was sequenced in a study of blood T cell repertoires in COVID-19. Repertoires were generated with immunoSEQ multiplex PCR, while TCRdb's copy carries only in-frame clones and drops some. The repertoire holds about 95,000 clones, about 84% seen once, with approximately 25% in the top ten. The sequencing input was peripheral blood. The source of these receptors is a man aged 80 or over with active or convalescent COVID-19.

V gene TRBV28 combines with J gene TRBJ1-2; TRBD1 might be the D (6 bases). CDR1 and CDR2 from the germline V gene are MDHEN and SYDVKM. V lost 5 bases, J lost 7 bases, and 17 bases lay in between. CDR3 size: 14 residues. In nucleotides, the CDR3 is TGTGCCAGCAGTCAAGGACAGTCTAACGGTGGCTACACCTTC. Its translation: CASSQGQSNGGYTF.

V gene TRBV18 combines with J gene TRBJ1-6; D might be TRBD1 (5 bases). The CDR3 is 19 amino acids. Germline CDR1 KGHSH, CDR2 LQKENI. Trimming took 6 bases from V and 8 from J, leaving 29 bases between them. This CDR3 reads CASSRDRQGSSLGYSPLHF. The DNA of the CDR3 is TGTGCCAGCTCCCGTGATAGGCAGGGAAGCTCGCTAGGATATTCACCCCTCCACTTT.

The chain recombines TRBV5-1 with TRBJ2-2; D is undetermined. There are 16 residues in the CDR3. Trimming pared 0 bases from V and 4 bases from J, leaving 13 bases between. The V gene's germline CDR1 is SGHRS and CDR2 YFSETQ. The CDR3 protein is CASSLGIAPLTGELFF. As DNA, the CDR3 is TGCGCCAGCAGCTTGGGAATTGCGCCCCTCACCGGGGAGCTGTTTTTT.

The chain employs TRBV7-8 and TRBJ2-1, with D possibly being TRBD2 (5 bases). Germline V lookup: CDR1 SGHVS, CDR2 FQNEAQ. V was pared by 5 bases and J by 7 bases, with 12 bases between. The CDR3 is 13 residues long. CDR3 residues: CASSLESGNEQFF. The CDR3 DNA sequence: TGTGCCAGCAGCCTAGAGAGCGGTAATGAGCAGTTCTTC.

This clone appeared once. This chain links TRBV5-1 with TRBJ1-6; 10 nucleotides line up with TRBD1. Germline lookup yields CDR1 SGHRS and CDR2 YFSETQ. The CDR3 is made up of 15 amino acids. V shed 3 bases, J shed 4 bases, and the junction held 1 base outside the gene matches. CDR3 in amino acids: CASSSGQGYNSPLHF. The CDR3 region has the DNA TGCGCCAGCAGCTCGGGACAGGGGTATAATTCACCCCTCCACTTT.

This chain uses TRBV1 with TRBJ2-3; the D call of TRBD2 is as the table states it, not checked on the DNA. TRBV1 is a documented pseudogene. This CDR3 comprises 18 residues. The CDR3 here is CTSSQDGEAGESTDTQYF. CDR3 DNA sequence: TGCACCAGCAGCCAAGACGGCGAAGCGGGGGAAAGCACAGATACGCAGTATTTT.

This chain joins TRBV7-2 and TRBJ2-7; 8 nucleotides match TRBD1. Germline assignment: CDR1 SGHTA and CDR2 FQGNSA. The CDR3 has 13 amino acids. V was pared by 4 bases and J by 3 bases, with 2 bases of the junction left unmatched. CDR3 sequence: CASSYTGGYEQYF. The CDR3 region has the DNA TGTGCCAGCAGCTACACAGGGGGCTACGAGCAGTACTTC.